This T cell receptor beta chain was recorded in a study of post-analysis software for immune sequencing data (dated by TCRdb to the mid-2010s). Background on the whole study: Recorded disease courses included relapsing-remitting, secondary progressive and progressive-relapsing multiple sclerosis, with some patients lacking subtype annotation. The patient repertoires were set against eleven to twelve previously published healthy control repertoires from donors whose ages ranged from about 6 to 27 years. A subset of samples was prepared in parallel using single-end sample barcoding, then pooled and co-amplified after Illumina adapter ligation.

The study at large found these results: Significantly higher frequencies in patients than in controls were found for five or six TRBV segments, including TRBV5-6, TRBV5-1 and TRBV20-1. Multiple sclerosis patients had significantly lower normalized Chao1 diversity than controls, a result that suggests substantial peripheral T-cell clonal expansion. The control group was slightly older than the multiple sclerosis patient group. Strong co-clustering of samples prepared in the same batch was shown by direct clustering with F measure, prompting a batch-effect correction.

This clonotype came up a few times. Its specific antigen is unknown. There are no base qualities to consult, and no much larger clone falls within one base. To demonstrate the VDJtools post-analysis software, TCR beta repertoires were profiled from the peripheral blood of about a dozen young patients with multiple sclerosis. The multiple sclerosis patients were children and adolescents ranging in age from roughly 6 to 15 years. The trim is 4 bases for V and 0 bases for J, with a gap of 6 bases between the germline ends. CDR1 and CDR2 are read off the germline V gene as MGHDK and SYGVNS. The CDR3 holds 13 amino acids from the cysteine to the phenylalanine. This entry keeps only the CDR3 DNA: 39 bases, framed from base 1. Receptor libraries were prepared by PCR. These reads were obtained on an Illumina HiSeq 2500. Unique molecular identifiers were incorporated into TCR beta cDNA libraries to reduce PCR and sequencing biases. Every 1 to 10 million input T cells yielded about 500,000 cDNA molecules, meaning each molecule approximated one T cell. Patient libraries were prepared and sequenced with the same protocol used for the earlier healthy control dataset. Within a given batch, samples were prepared together, multiplexed and sequenced on the same HiSeq lane. Turning to the authors' computational methods: MIGEC handled the raw barcoded reads, throwing out single-read molecular identifier groups before consensus assembly and CDR3 extraction. VDJtools was used for post-analysis of the clonotype tables, and diversity was normalized by down-sampling every dataset to the size of the smallest sample. To correct batch-related cross-sample contamination, repertoire overlap clustering matched CDR3 amino acid sequences but not nucleotide sequences. Using fastp at Q25 and MiXCR, TCRdb reprocessed the public reads and kept productive beta chains. Merged by CDR3 protein, the rows form single entries marked with the most common genes and DNA. These V and J calls are TCRdb output, not the study's own analysis. This sample holds approximately 730,000 distinct CDR3 sequences; about 43% were observed only once. The ten largest clones represent approximately 5% of the sample.

The V and J genes are TRBV25-1 and TRBJ1-1; the D gene cannot be resolved reliably. Specimen: blood. This TCR derives from a girl between 10 and 17 years old with multiple sclerosis. The encoded CDR3 is CASSVRMNTEAFF. The sequenced DNA is TGTGCCAGCAGTGTAAGGATGAACACTGAAGCTTTCTTT.